This TCR beta chain was sequenced during a study of blood T cell repertoires in COVID-19 (dated by TCRdb to 2019 to 2021). Regarding the research as a whole: Samples covering the acute and convalescent phases of COVID-19 were provided by collaborators in the United States, Italy and Spain. A freely available public database, intended as a resource for researchers studying the immune response to SARS-CoV-2, is where the repertoires were released. Where available, HLA class I and class II types were taken from metadata supplied by the sample provider and were not determined by assay-based typing. The prospective study material was composed of cDNA or gDNA derived from T cells, B-cell-depleted T cells, or PBMCs. Samples came from the ongoing ImmuneRACE study (first 160 participants) plus 1,254 subjects from 6 global collaborators. Subjects who had been exposed to COVID-19, were actively infected with it, or had recovered from it provided the deeply sampled blood TCRbeta repertoires that made up the dataset. A de-identified subject ID, COVID-19 status, age in years and sex were almost always included in the sample metadata.

V is shortened by 6 bases, J by 4 bases, and the region joining them spans 15 bases. CDR1 and CDR2 are read off the germline V gene (reference sequence) as LGHDT and YNNKEL. From cysteine to phenylalanine, the CDR3 is 14 amino acids long. Only the CDR3 DNA is retained, 42 bases long and in frame from the first base. Study-wide conclusions, independent of this receptor: The amount of clinical and demographic metadata varied by source and participant and was provided uncurated.

Concerning this clone itself: What this receptor recognizes is not known. Per-base quality was not reported, and no clone a single base away is much larger than it.

At one collaborating source in Seattle, patients were enrolled during active infection and were followed longitudinally through the course of disease. Whole blood was collected in K2EDTA tubes by collaborating institutions according to the institutions' own protocols. Collaborator samples were shipped for TCRbeta analysis as frozen whole blood, isolated PBMCs, or DNA extracted from either sample type. TCRbeta CDR3 regions were amplified from genomic DNA by means of the immunoSEQ Assay, a bias-controlled multiplex PCR. The authors' pipeline ran thus. The number of nucleated cells in each sample was estimated from the amplification of reference gene primers within the assay. Sequence reads were collapsed and filtered to measure the absolute abundance of every unique TCRbeta CDR3 rearrangement. For each sample, productive Simpson clonality was calculated by taking the square root of Simpson's diversity index across productive rearrangements. Imported from immuneACCESS, the table was reduced by TCRdb to in-frame sequences with V and J called. These copies leave out some clones; in studies compared against another copy, an unresolved V gene accounts for under half, and the cause of the remainder is not known. The D gene and trimming were derived from the DNA, and the V and J assignments and clone size from that table. A total of around 180,000 clones appear in this sample, more than 75% of them only once. The ten most abundant clones make up 15% to 20% of the sample.

What was sequenced was peripheral blood. The TCR originated in a person aged 65 to 85 with COVID-19, enrolled during active disease. This chain is built from TRBV3-1 (or the pseudogene TRBV3-2) and TRBJ1-2; a tentative D call is TRBD1 (6 bases match). In nucleotide form, the sequence is TGTGCCAGCAGTAATCTTGGACAGTCCTATGGCTACACCTTC. Its coded protein is CASSNLGQSYGYTF.